Following are 28 T cell receptor beta chains from one sample sequenced in a study of control samples from healthy donors and cancer patients. Using immunoSEQ multiplex PCR, the repertoire was profiled, and TCRdb retains in-frame clones only, with some absent. Of more than 25,000 clones listed, 91% are singletons. Sequencing was done on a sample of PBMCs. The receptors were sampled from a man aged 50-60 years with lung cancer.

The CDR3 reads CSVEVSGAARETQYF. DNA for the CDR3: TGCAGCGTTGAAGTTAGCGGGGCGGCCCGAGAGACCCAGTACTTC. The V gene is TRBV29-1, the J gene TRBJ2-5, with 8 bases aligning to TRBD2. CDR3 size: 15 residues. Trimming removed 1 base from V and 4 bases from J; junction bases left unmatched: 8. The germline gives CDR1 SQVTM, CDR2 ANQGSEA.

The chain links TRBV9 to TRBJ2-7; D may match TRBD1 or TRBD2 (5 bases each). The CDR3 is 17 amino acids. With 0 bases removed from V and 5 bases from J, the gap between germline ends came to 21 bases. The germline CDR1 and CDR2 sequences are SGDLS and YYNGEE. CDR3 nucleotides: TGTGCCAGCAGCGTAGGGGGGATGGGACCGCCTGGCGACGAGCAGTACTTC. Amino acid sequence: CASSVGGMGPPGDEQYF. Filled out from reference TRBV9 and TRBJ2-7, the complete variable domain reads DSGVTQTPKHLITATGQRVTLRCSPRSGDLSVYWYQQSLDQGLQFLIQYYNGEERAKGNILERFSAQQFPDLHSELNLSSLELGDSALYFCASSVGGMGPPGDEQYFGPGTRLTVT.

This chain's CDR3 is CASSSDLQGGVRSAFF. In DNA form, the CDR3 reads TGTGCCAGCAGCTCCGATCTACAGGGTGGCGTTAGGTCCGCTTTCTTT. The rearrangement uses TRBV5-4 and TRBJ1-1; D possibly corresponds to TRBD1 (6 bases). CDR1 is SGHNT and CDR2 is YYREEE in the germline V gene (reference sequence). The CDR3 length is 16 residues. Trimming left V 3 bases short and J 11 bases short, with 26 bases between.

V usage is TRBV7-2 and J usage is TRBJ1-4; the D gene is possibly TRBD1 (5 bases). Per germline, CDR1 SGHTA and CDR2 FQGNSA. The CDR3 is 14 residues long. V lost 5 bases to trimming and J lost 8 bases, with 15 bases between them. The chain's CDR3 is CASSPGNGGEKLFF. In nucleotides, the CDR3 is TGTGCCAGCAGCCCGGGGAACGGGGGAGAAAAACTGTTTTTT.

V usage is TRBV19 and J usage is TRBJ1-1; 8 positions agree with TRBD1. This CDR3 region has 15 residues. CDR1 LNHDA and CDR2 SQIVND come from the germline V gene (reference sequence). The J segment lost 1 base and the V segment lost 7 bases, leaving 8 bases of the junction unmatched. The DNA for the CDR3 is TGTGCCAGTACCCCGACAGGGGCGGGGAACACTGAAGCTTTCTTT. Translation gives CASTPTGAGNTEAFF.

The chain couples TRBV7-8 to TRBJ1-5; 7 nucleotides align to TRBD1. Per germline, CDR1 SGHVS and CDR2 FQNEAQ. The CDR3 length is 16 residues. Trimming cost V 5 bases and J 0 bases; bases outside gene matches: 7. CDR3 sequence: CASSQGGVNSNQPQHF. The CDR3 nucleotides are TGTGCCAGCAGCCAGGGGGGGGTAAATAGCAATCAGCCCCAGCATTTT.

The chain carries TRBV24-1 and TRBJ1-2; TRBD1 matches 8 bases. This CDR3 is built from 16 residues. Trimming at V came to 0 bases and at J to 8 bases, leaving 10 bases not matched to a gene. Germline V gene lookup returns CDR1 KGHDR and CDR2 SFDVKD. CDR3 coding DNA: TGTGCCACCAGTGATTTGGATGCAGGGGGCTTGGGCGGCTACACCTTC. It specifies CATSDLDAGGLGGYTF.

The V and J genes are TRBV28 and TRBJ2-5, with D hard to call. CDR3 size: 15 residues. V lost 3 bases and J 1 base, leaving 12 bases between the germline ends. The germline CDR1 and CDR2 sequences are MDHEN and SYDVKM. CDR3 amino acids: CASSLRQDLQETQYF. As DNA, the CDR3 is TGTGCCAGCAGTTTGCGGCAGGACCTCCAAGAGACCCAGTACTTC.

CDR3: CASSYSDWHTEAFF. CDR3 nucleotides: TGTGCCAGCAGTTACTCTGATTGGCACACTGAAGCTTTCTTT. The rearrangement joins TRBV6-6 to TRBJ1-1; D not certain. There are 14 residues in the CDR3. CDR1 MNHNY and CDR2 SVGAGI come from the germline V gene (reference sequence). The ends were cut back, 0 bases at V and 3 bases at J, with 8 bases in the middle.

V gene TRBV2 combines with J gene TRBJ2-6, with D perhaps TRBD1 (6 bases). The CDR3 covers 14 residues. Germline CDR1 SNHLY, CDR2 FYNNEI. Trimming stripped 7 bases from V and 4 bases from J, with 11 bases between. The CDR3: CASKGGYGANVLTF. The CDR3 coding sequence is TGTGCCAGCAAAGGGGGTTACGGGGCCAACGTCCTGACTTTC. Together with reference TRBV2 and TRBJ2-6, the CDR3 gives the full variable domain: EPEVTQTPSHQVTQMGQEVILRCVPISNHLYFYWYRQILGQKVEFLVSFYNNEISEKSEIFDDQFSVERPDGSNFTLKIRSTKLEDSAMYFCASKGGYGANVLTFGAGSRLTVL.

The chain uses TRBV2 and TRBJ1-3; D is unclear. From germline, CDR1 is SNHLY and CDR2 FYNNEI. Trimming removed 6 bases at V and 5 bases at J, with 5 bases between. This CDR3 region has 11 residues. CDR3 sequence reads: CASSRRNTIYF. CDR3 sequence (DNA): TGTGCCAGCAGCCGAAGAAACACCATATATTTT.

The V and J genes are TRBV7-6 and TRBJ2-1; TRBD1 agrees at 8 bases. Trimming cost V 5 bases and J 7 bases; bases outside gene matches: 13. The CDR3 is 16 amino acids. Germline V gene lookup returns CDR1 SGHVS and CDR2 FNYEAQ. The CDR3 DNA is TGTGCCAGCAGCGCTCAGGGGGCAGGTGGGAGGAATGAGCAGTTCTTC. Protein sequence: CASSAQGAGGRNEQFF.

The V call is TRBV3-1 (or the pseudogene TRBV3-2), the J call TRBJ1-5, with D possibly matching TRBD1 (5 bases). Germline loops: CDR1 LGHDT, CDR2 YNNKEL (reference sequence). Trimming took 1 base from V and 7 from J, leaving 14 bases between them. This CDR3 is built from 15 residues. CDR3 sequence: CASSQGRTIKQPQHF. In DNA, the CDR3 is TGTGCCAGCAGCCAAGGGAGGACAATCAAACAGCCCCAGCATTTT.

This sequence joins TRBV3-1 (or the pseudogene TRBV3-2) and TRBJ1-1; no definite D call. This CDR3 spans 12 amino acids. V shed 5 bases and J shed 5 bases, with 9 bases lying between them. Germline V CDR1 and CDR2: LGHDT, YNNKEL (reference sequence). The CDR3 spells CASSNTGTEAFF. The CDR3 DNA is TGTGCCAGCAGCAACACTGGGACTGAAGCTTTCTTT.

The rearrangement uses TRBV28 and TRBJ1-1; D is unclear. The CDR3 covers 13 residues. The germline gives CDR1 MDHEN, CDR2 SYDVKM. V was trimmed by 8 bases and J by 7 bases, leaving 17 bases between them. CDR3 protein: CASCLASTSEAFF. CDR3 DNA sequence: TGTGCCAGCTGCCTGGCCTCCACTAGTGAAGCTTTCTTT. Combining the CDR3 with reference TRBV28 and TRBJ1-1 gives the whole variable domain DVKVTQSSRYLVKRTGEKVFLECVQDMDHENMFWYRQDPGLGLRLIYFSYDVKMKEKGDIPEGYSVSREKKERFSLILESASTNQTSMYLCASCLASTSEAFFGQGTRLTVV.

This clone was observed a single time. The gene calls are TRBV18 and TRBJ2-3; TRBD1 or TRBD2 may be the D gene (6 bases each). Germline V CDR1 and CDR2: KGHSH, LQKENI. The CDR3 sequence is 16 residues long. Trimming cost V 3 bases and J 4 bases, with 17 bases left between them. The CDR3 DNA reads TGTGCCAGCTCACCCTTTGACAGGCGGGGACCAGATACGCAGTATTTT. Its translation: CASSPFDRRGPDTQYF.

This clone appeared once. This sequence joins TRBV2 and TRBJ1-1, with no clear D. The germline CDR1 and CDR2 sequences are SNHLY and FYNNEI. Deletions cut 4 bases from V and 5 bases from J, with 5 bases between. This CDR3 comprises 11 residues. The CDR3 is CASSGETEAFF. The CDR3 nucleotides are TGTGCCAGCAGTGGGGAGACTGAAGCTTTCTTT.

The chain is built from TRBV19 and TRBJ1-2; D is possibly TRBD1 (6 bases). CDR3 size: 14 residues. V was trimmed by 5 bases and J by 7 bases, leaving 17 bases between them. Germline CDR1 and CDR2: LNHDA and SQIVND (reference sequence). The CDR3 DNA sequence: TGTGCCAGTAGTTCCCATCTGGGGGCGGCTGGCTACACCTTC. It is translated as CASSSHLGAAGYTF.

This chain links TRBV7-2 with TRBJ1-1; 8 nucleotides line up with TRBD1. V trimming: 6 bases; J trimming: 1 base; junction bases outside the gene matches: 7. CDR1 is SGHTA, CDR2 FQGNSA, per germline. There are 15 residues in the CDR3. For the CDR3, the DNA is TGTGCCAGCAGTTTCCAGGGGGCTACGAACACTGAAGCTTTCTTT. Protein sequence: CASSFQGATNTEAFF.

The V gene is TRBV7-2, the J gene TRBJ1-1, with unresolved D. Deletions cut 5 bases from V and 0 bases from J, with 10 bases between. The CDR3 has 14 amino acids. The germline V gene encodes CDR1 SGHTA and CDR2 FQGNSA. This CDR3 is CASSALILNTEAFF. The CDR3 DNA reads TGTGCCAGCAGCGCGCTCATATTGAACACTGAAGCTTTCTTT.

The chain links TRBV4-3 to TRBJ1-6; TRBD1 agrees at 9 bases. Per germline, CDR1 LGHNA and CDR2 YSLEER. The CDR3 has 16 amino acids. The trim removed 2 bases at V and 4 bases at J, leaving 3 bases unmatched. Here the CDR3 DNA reads TGCGCCAGCAGCCAATCCGGGACAGGGTATAATTCACCCCTCCACTTT. It yields the protein CASSQSGTGYNSPLHF.

This rearrangement joins TRBV7-2 to TRBJ2-1; D is uncertain. V lost 1 base to trimming and J lost 6 bases, with 7 bases between them. Germline V gene data show CDR1 as SGHTA and CDR2 as FQGNSA. This CDR3 spans 13 amino acids. CDR3 protein: CASSLGQSNEQFF. As DNA, the CDR3 is TGTGCCAGCAGCTTAGGCCAGTCCAATGAGCAGTTCTTC.

The V gene is TRBV9, the J gene TRBJ1-1; unclear D gene. This CDR3 contains 14 residues. V lost 0 bases to trimming and J lost 0 bases, with 6 bases between them. Looked up from germline, CDR1 is SGDLS and CDR2 is YYNGEE. The CDR3: CASSVDGMNTEAFF. CDR3 nucleotide sequence: TGTGCCAGCAGCGTAGACGGTATGAACACTGAAGCTTTCTTT.

The V gene is TRBV9, the J gene TRBJ1-1; 8 bases fit TRBD1. The CDR3 has 14 residues. Germline V CDR1 and CDR2: SGDLS, YYNGEE. The V gene end was trimmed by 0 bases and the J gene end by 6 bases; junction bases not matched to a gene: 4. Here the CDR3 DNA reads TGTGCCAGCAGCGTAGAGGCAGGGGGCTCTGAAGCTTTCTTT. Translation: CASSVEAGGSEAFF.

V usage is TRBV5-5 and J usage is TRBJ1-4, with no clear D. Germline V gives CDR1 SGHKS, CDR2 YYEKEE (reference sequence). CDR3 length: 14 residues. Trimming pared 1 base from V and 6 bases from J, leaving 10 bases between. In nucleotides, the CDR3 is TGTGCCAGCAGCTTGTGGCTCCGGGATGAAAAACTGTTTTTT. It yields the protein CASSLWLRDEKLFF.

The rearrangement uses TRBV6-2 or TRBV6-3 and TRBJ2-7, with D perhaps being TRBD1 or TRBD2 (5 bases each). Trimming took 4 bases from V and 2 from J, leaving 18 bases between them. CDR1 and CDR2 (germline): MNHEY, SVGEGT. The CDR3 spans 16 residues. As DNA, the CDR3 is TGTGCCAGCAGTTCCAACCGGGACCAAAAGACCTACGAGCAGTACTTC. It specifies CASSSNRDQKTYEQYF.

The chain combines TRBV28 with TRBJ1-1; tentative D call: TRBD1 (6 bases). Germline V gene lookup returns CDR1 MDHEN and CDR2 SYDVKM. Trimming took off 11 bases at V and 3 bases at J, with 25 bases between the two ends. The CDR3 is 16 residues long. The chain's CDR3 is CAAAGVTQGPYTEAFF. CDR3 DNA sequence: TGTGCCGCGGCGGGGGTTACACAGGGCCCCTACACTGAAGCTTTCTTT.

The genes are TRBV5-1 and TRBJ2-2, with D hard to call. From germline, CDR1 is SGHRS and CDR2 YFSETQ. V was trimmed by 6 bases and J by 3 bases, leaving 9 bases between them. CDR3 size: 13 residues. The CDR3 reads CASTLSDTGELFF. CDR3 nucleotide sequence: TGCGCCAGCACCCTGAGCGACACCGGGGAGCTGTTTTTT.